Listed here are 21 T cell receptor beta chains from one sample, sequenced in a study of T cell responses to AZD1222 COVID-19 vaccine. Using immunoSEQ multiplex PCR, the repertoire was profiled, and TCRdb retains in-frame clones only, with some absent. In the table there are roughly 120,000 clones, just over 90% of which are singletons. The sample in question was peripheral blood, obtained 28 days after the second AZD1222 dose. The origin of the receptors is an adult who received the AZD1222 COVID-19 vaccine.

J is TRBJ1-1 and V is TRBV18; 11 bases are a match to TRBD1. CDR1 KGHSH and CDR2 LQKENI come from the germline V gene. The CDR3 totals 18 residues. V shed 3 bases, J shed 0 bases, and the junction held 9 bases outside the gene matches. The CDR3 sequence: CASSPWPSGQGVNTEAFF. The CDR3 DNA is TGTGCCAGCTCACCGTGGCCCTCGGGACAGGGGGTGAACACTGAAGCTTTCTTT.

The V gene is TRBV10-3, the J gene TRBJ2-1; the match to TRBD1 covers 10 bases. Germline CDR1 is ENHRY and CDR2 is SYGVKD. The V gene end was trimmed by 0 bases and the J gene end by 6 bases; junction bases not matched to a gene: 5. The CDR3 spans 16 residues. The CDR3 DNA is TGTGCCATCAGTGAGTCTTGGGGACAGGGGTCCAATGAGCAGTTCTTC. It specifies CAISESWGQGSNEQFF.

V gene TRBV12-5 combines with J gene TRBJ2-7; D call uncertain. Germline values: CDR1 LGHNT, CDR2 FRNRAP. Trimming took off 6 bases at V and 3 bases at J, with 18 bases between the two ends. The CDR3 is 15 amino acids. CDR3 sequence (DNA): TGTGCTAGTGGCCTAGACCATTTCTCGTTCTACGAGCAGTACTTC. This translates into CASGLDHFSFYEQYF. Using reference TRBV12-5 and TRBJ2-7 for the parts outside the CDR3, the full variable domain is DARVTQTPRHKVTEMGQEVTMRCQPILGHNTVFWYRQTMMQGLELLAYFRNRAPLDDSGMPKDRFSAEMPDATLATLKIQPSEPRDSAVYFCASGLDHFSFYEQYFGPGTRLTVT.

The chain uses TRBV4-1 and TRBJ1-5; unclear D gene. Germline lookup yields CDR1 MGHRA and CDR2 YSYEKL. V was trimmed by 1 base and J by 3 bases, leaving 10 bases between them. The CDR3 is 15 amino acids. The CDR3 DNA reads as TGCGCCAGCAGCCAAGGGAGCCCCTCCAATCAGCCCCAGCATTTT. Residues: CASSQGSPSNQPQHF.

The V gene is TRBV7-6, the J gene TRBJ2-5, with D perhaps matching TRBD2 (5 bases). From germline, CDR1 is SGHVS and CDR2 FNYEAQ. CDR3 length: 15 amino acids. Trimming took off 5 bases at V and 5 bases at J, with 18 bases between the two ends. The CDR3 DNA sequence: TGTGCCAGCAGCAGTTCGATGGGAGCGCGGGAGACCCAGTACTTC. Protein sequence: CASSSSMGARETQYF.

Worth noting for this clone: The DNA is omitted, as the CDR3 cannot be located on it reliably, and the CDR3 follows TCRdb's listing. The chain is built from TRBV2 and TRBJ1-2; TRBD1, the D gene given by the table, was not confirmed from the DNA. The germline CDR1 and CDR2 sequences are SNHLY and FYNNEI. The CDR3 adds up to 12 amino acids, both ends counted. CDR3 in amino acids: CASSEVGRGNTF.

This rearrangement joins TRBV5-1 to TRBJ2-1; 9 bases map to TRBD2. Germline V CDR1 and CDR2: SGHRS, YFSETQ. The CDR3 is 16 residues long. Germline trimming cut 4 bases from V and 4 bases from J; bases unmatched to any gene: 9. CDR3 residues: CASSVRPSGEYNEQFF. Here the CDR3 DNA reads TGCGCCAGCAGCGTCAGACCTAGCGGGGAATACAATGAGCAGTTCTTC.

The genes are TRBV3-1 (or the pseudogene TRBV3-2) and TRBJ2-5, with no clear D. The V end lost 7 bases, the J end lost 1 base, and 19 bases lay between the germline ends. The CDR3 is 16 amino acids. Germline lookup yields CDR1 LGHDT and CDR2 YNNKEL (reference sequence). CDR3 sequence: CASKHESHLVQETQYF. The CDR3 DNA follows: TGTGCCAGCAAACACGAGAGCCACTTAGTCCAAGAGACCCAGTACTTC.

The chain employs TRBV2 and TRBJ1-1; 7 bases align to TRBD1. The germline V gene has CDR1 SNHLY and CDR2 FYNNEI. This CDR3 is built from 13 residues. V was pared by 4 bases and J by 10 bases, with 9 bases of the junction left unmatched. The CDR3 loop is CASSGRQGFGAFF. Written as DNA, the CDR3 is TGTGCCAGCAGTGGTCGACAGGGATTTGGAGCTTTCTTT. The whole variable domain, filled in from reference TRBV2 and TRBJ1-1, reads EPEVTQTPSHQVTQMGQEVILRCVPISNHLYFYWYRQILGQKVEFLVSFYNNEISEKSEIFDDQFSVERPDGSNFTLKIRSTKLEDSAMYFCASSGRQGFGAFFGQGTRLTVV.

The V gene is TRBV18, the J gene TRBJ1-1, with D hard to call. V lost 6 bases and J 6 bases, leaving 14 bases between the germline ends. The V gene's germline CDR1 is KGHSH and CDR2 LQKENI. The CDR3 contains 13 residues. CDR3 coding DNA: TGTGCCAGCTCCTCCGTTGGATATTCTGAAGCTTTCTTT. This sequence encodes CASSSVGYSEAFF. The full variable domain, rest sourced from reference TRBV18 and TRBJ1-1, is NAGVMQNPRHLVRRRGQEARLRCSPMKGHSHVYWYRQLPEEGLKFMVYLQKENIIDESGMPKERFSAEFPKEGPSILRIQQVVRGDSAAYFCASSSVGYSEAFFGQGTRLTVV.

CDR3 DNA: TGCGCCAGCAGCCGGGGACAGGCAACCTCCTACGAGCAGTACTTC. It yields the protein CASSRGQATSYEQYF. The rearrangement joins TRBV4-1 to TRBJ2-7, with 8 bases aligning to TRBD1. The germline CDR1 and CDR2 sequences are MGHRA and YSYEKL. This CDR3 spans 15 amino acids. Trimming removed 4 bases from V and 0 bases from J; junction bases left unmatched: 5.

The chain couples TRBV6-2 or TRBV6-3 to TRBJ2-4, with D perhaps matching TRBD2 (5 bases). CDR3 length equals 14 residues. CDR1 and CDR2 (germline): MNHEY, SVGEGT. Trimming took 0 bases from V and 7 from J, leaving 10 bases between them. The CDR3 loop is CASSYSGVRNIQYF. The CDR3 nucleotides are TGTGCCAGCAGTTACTCGGGAGTTAGGAACATTCAGTACTTC.

This chain uses TRBV5-1 with TRBJ1-1; TRBD1 matches 7 bases. The germline V gene has CDR1 SGHRS and CDR2 YFSETQ. V shed 3 bases, J shed 5 bases, and the junction held 7 bases outside the gene matches. The CDR3 has 14 residues. The CDR3 is CASSSQTGRTEAFF. The CDR3 region has the DNA TGCGCCAGCAGCTCCCAGACAGGGAGAACTGAAGCTTTCTTT.

The chain joins TRBV15 to TRBJ2-7; D may be TRBD1 or TRBD2 (5 bases each). CDR1 and CDR2 (germline): LNHNV, YYDKDF (reference sequence). V was trimmed by 1 base and J by 7 bases, leaving 14 bases between them. There are 14 residues in the CDR3. Written as DNA, the CDR3 is TGTGCCACCAGCAGAGGGGGGACCGAGAAGGAGCAGTACTTC. This encodes CATSRGGTEKEQYF.

The chain recombines TRBV11-1 with TRBJ2-2; D ambiguous. Trimming pared 3 bases from V and 7 bases from J, leaving 6 bases between. This CDR3 comprises 12 residues. Germline loops: CDR1 SGHAT, CDR2 FQDESV (reference sequence). The CDR3 sequence is CASSFVDGELFF. The CDR3 DNA sequence: TGTGCCAGCAGCTTTGTCGACGGGGAGCTGTTTTTT.

This rearrangement joins TRBV19 to TRBJ2-1; TRBD2 agrees at 8 bases. CDR1 is LNHDA and CDR2 is SQIVND in the germline V gene (reference sequence). The V and J ends lost 0 bases and 5 bases, in that order; junction bases with no gene match: 9. The CDR3 runs 17 residues. The CDR3, as DNA: TGTGCCAGTAGTATAGATACGGGACTAGTGGATCACAATGAGCAGTTCTTC. Its protein is CASSIDTGLVDHNEQFF.

The rearrangement joins TRBV3-1 (or the pseudogene TRBV3-2) to TRBJ1-4, with 7 bases that match TRBD1. V was pared by 5 bases and J by 5 bases, with 5 bases of the junction left unmatched. This CDR3 contains 14 residues. Germline CDR1 and CDR2: LGHDT and YNNKEL (reference sequence). CDR3 bases: TGTGCCAGCAGCTGGGGGACAGAAAATGAAAAACTGTTTTTT. It encodes CASSWGTENEKLFF.

Only one count was recorded for this clone. The CDR3: CASSRRRAYNEQFF. Written as DNA, the CDR3 is TGTGCCAGCAGCCGCCGGCGGGCCTACAATGAGCAGTTCTTC. The rearrangement uses TRBV7-2 and TRBJ2-1, with D perhaps TRBD2 (5 bases). Germline V CDR1 and CDR2: SGHTA, FQGNSA. The length of the CDR3 is 14 residues. The V and J ends lost 5 bases and 2 bases respectively, with 10 bases between them.

The rearrangement links TRBV6-2 or TRBV6-3 to TRBJ1-1; the D gene is possibly TRBD1 (5 bases). CDR3 length: 14 amino acids. Trimming took 5 bases from V and 11 from J, leaving 21 bases between them. In germline, CDR1 is MNHEY, CDR2 SVGEGT. The CDR3 reads CASSKAQGVSGAFF. The CDR3 nucleotides read TGTGCCAGCAGTAAGGCGCAGGGAGTGAGTGGTGCTTTCTTT.

This rearrangement joins TRBV19 to TRBJ1-1; unclear D gene. The CDR3 extends over 16 amino acids. V dropped 2 bases and J dropped 1 base, with 14 bases sitting between them. Germline CDR1 LNHDA, CDR2 SQIVND (reference sequence). The CDR3 bases are TGTGCCAGTAGTATAACGAGAGGTTCGAAGAACACTGAAGCTTTCTTT. This encodes CASSITRGSKNTEAFF. Variable domain in full (rest from reference TRBV19 and TRBJ1-1): DGGITQSPKYLFRKEGQNVTLSCEQNLNHDAMYWYRQDPGQGLRLIYYSQIVNDFQKGDIAEGYSVSREKKESFPLTVTSAQKNPTAFYLCASSITRGSKNTEAFFGQGTRLTVV.

The chain recombines TRBV29-1 with TRBJ2-5, with no clear D. The ends were cut back, 4 bases at V and 5 bases at J, with 8 bases in the middle. This CDR3 region has 11 residues. Germline V gene data show CDR1 as SQVTM and CDR2 as ANQGSEA. The CDR3 spells CSVGDPETQYF. The CDR3 DNA sequence: TGCAGCGTTGGCGACCCGGAGACCCAGTACTTC.